The 24 T cell receptor beta chains in this list originate from one sample, sequenced in a study of Ad26.COV2.S vaccination and SARS-CoV-2 variants (dated by TCRdb to the early 2020s). The sample's treatment or condition, from its label and the paper: approximately 18 received Ad26.COV2.S at low or high dose, single or two shots; several received placebo; per-sample allocation not given. For vaccine and placebo recipients, repertoires were sequenced using samples collected on day 63 after the first injection. Library construction relied on the immunoSEQ multiplex PCR assay. This is the immuneACCESS table as TCRdb keeps it, with only in-frame sequences that have V and J called. A part of the clones is gone; compared with another copy, unresolved V genes explain less than half, and the rest is unexplained. This sample comprises 200,000 to 250,000 clones, more than 75% of them detected only once. The ten biggest clones cover about 10% of the sample.

The material sequenced was peripheral blood, taken in a trial of Ad26.COV2.S vaccine versus placebo. These receptors all come from a person aged 18-60 years who received the Ad26.COV2.S COVID-19 vaccine or a placebo.

The rearrangement links TRBV6-2 or TRBV6-3 to TRBJ2-2; 8 nucleotides agree with TRBD1. The V gene's germline CDR1 is MNHEY and CDR2 SVGEGT. J lost 6 bases, V lost 6 bases, and 6 bases had no gene match. This CDR3 has 14 residues. In DNA form, the CDR3 reads TGTGCCAGCAGCCCCCAGGGGGCGGCCGGGGAGCTGTTTTTT. Encoded protein: CASSPQGAAGELFF.

The V gene is TRBV5-1, the J gene TRBJ2-7, with D perhaps TRBD1 or TRBD2 (5 bases each). Germline assignment: CDR1 SGHRS and CDR2 YFSETQ. The ends were cut back, 0 bases at V and 7 bases at J, with 14 bases in the middle. CDR3 size: 14 residues. The CDR3 DNA reads TGCGCCAGCAGCTTGGTAGCCGGGGCTGGTGAGCAGTACTTC. Amino acids: CASSLVAGAGEQYF.

V and J are TRBV6-6 and TRBJ1-4; no reliable D call. The CDR3 runs 14 residues. V lost 2 bases and J 1 base, leaving 5 bases between the germline ends. Germline CDR1 MNHNY, CDR2 SVGAGI (reference sequence). CDR3 DNA sequence: TGTGCCAGCAGTTACAGCAAAACTAATGAAAAACTGTTTTTT. This encodes CASSYSKTNEKLFF.

This chain links TRBV28 with TRBJ1-5; 9 bases match TRBD1. The CDR3 extends over 16 amino acids. Germline V gene lookup returns CDR1 MDHEN and CDR2 SYDVKM. Trimming cost V 5 bases and J 6 bases; bases outside gene matches: 11. The CDR3 DNA sequence: TGTGCCAGCAGTCCCGAATACAGGGGGCGAGGTCAGCCCCAGCATTTT. The encoded protein is CASSPEYRGRGQPQHF.

The genes are TRBV28 and TRBJ2-1; D not certain. The CDR3 is 12 amino acids. Deletions cut 4 bases from V and 6 bases from J, with 7 bases between. CDR1 is MDHEN and CDR2 is SYDVKM in the germline V gene. The CDR3 nucleotides are TGTGCCAGCAGTTCTACAATCAATGAGCAGTTCTTC. Translated: CASSSTINEQFF.

The chain has TRBV29-1 and TRBJ2-7, with a tentative D call TRBD1 (5 bases). Germline CDR1 reads SQVTM; CDR2 reads ANQGSEA. The CDR3 is 14 amino acids. Trimming cost V 6 bases and J 3 bases, with 18 bases left between them. The CDR3 nucleotides are TGCAGCGTCAGCACCCAGGACAAAAGCTACGAGCAGTACTTC. This sequence encodes CSVSTQDKSYEQYF.

This sequence joins TRBV6-6 and TRBJ1-1, with D possibly matching TRBD1 (5 bases). Germline lookup yields CDR1 MNHNY and CDR2 SVGAGI (reference sequence). V lost 7 bases and J 0 bases, leaving 12 bases between the germline ends. There are 14 residues in the CDR3. The chain's CDR3 is CASTGDLLNTEAFF. CDR3 in DNA: TGTGCCAGCACTGGGGACCTGCTGAACACTGAAGCTTTCTTT.

The chain employs TRBV25-1 and TRBJ2-1; D not certain. Looked up from germline, CDR1 is MGHDK and CDR2 is SYGVNS. CDR3 length: 14 amino acids. V lost 10 bases to trimming and J lost 0 bases, with 13 bases between them. The CDR3 sequence is CATQGQNSYNEQFF. The CDR3 region has the DNA TGTGCCACCCAAGGGCAGAACTCCTACAATGAGCAGTTCTTC.

The table lists this clone with a count of one. The DNA of the CDR3 is TGTGCCAGCAGCCAAGCTGCAGGGGGTCCTCAGCCCCAGCATTTT. As protein: CASSQAAGGPQPQHF. J is TRBJ1-5 and V is TRBV3-1 (or the pseudogene TRBV3-2); 7 positions match TRBD1. Germline-derived CDR1 and CDR2 are LGHDT and YNNKEL (reference sequence). With 1 base clipped from V and 6 bases from J, the junction kept 6 bases outside the gene matches. CDR3 length: 15 amino acids.

This rearrangement joins TRBV18 to TRBJ2-5; the D gene is possibly TRBD2 (5 bases). The germline V and J ends were trimmed by 2 bases and 5 bases, with 6 bases remaining between them. Per the germline V gene, CDR1 is KGHSH and CDR2 is LQKENI. The CDR3 consists of 12 residues. As DNA, the CDR3 is TGTGCCAGCTCACCAAAGCGGGAGACCCAGTACTTC. It specifies CASSPKRETQYF.

This clone appeared once. V is TRBV2 and J is TRBJ1-5; D is possibly TRBD1 (6 bases). The V end was cut by 1 base, the J end by 2 bases, with 15 bases between. Germline V CDR1 and CDR2: SNHLY, FYNNEI. The CDR3 has 17 residues. CDR3 bases: TGTGCCAGCAGTGAAGAGGTGGGGGACATGGGCAATCAGCCCCAGCATTTT. Its protein is CASSEEVGDMGNQPQHF.

V and J are TRBV3-1 (or the pseudogene TRBV3-2) and TRBJ2-7, with 9 bases aligning to TRBD1. This CDR3 contains 14 residues. V shed 1 base, J shed 5 bases, and the junction held 3 bases outside the gene matches. CDR1 LGHDT and CDR2 YNNKEL come from the germline V gene (reference sequence). CDR3 in DNA: TGTGCCAGCAGCCAAGGGACAGGGGAGGACGAGCAGTACTTC. Protein sequence: CASSQGTGEDEQYF.

This rearrangement joins TRBV2 to TRBJ2-3; D gene uncertain. The V end lost 8 bases, the J end lost 2 bases, and 5 bases lay between the germline ends. The V gene's germline CDR1 is SNHLY and CDR2 FYNNEI. There are 11 residues in the CDR3. CDR3 region: CASESTDTQYF. In nucleotides, the CDR3 is TGTGCCAGCGAATCCACAGATACGCAGTATTTT.

The chain carries TRBV11-2 and TRBJ2-2; D gene ambiguous. Germline-derived CDR1 and CDR2 are SGHAT and FQNNGV. This CDR3 is built from 16 residues. Trimming shortened V by 5 bases and J by 0 bases, and 13 bases separated the two germline ends. CDR3 bases: TGTGCCAGCAGCCCGATGGGGTCTCCGAACACCGGGGAGCTGTTTTTT. This gives the protein CASSPMGSPNTGELFF.

Of note for this clone: At one of its ends the junction is not consistent with the germline gene, which may arise from a read error. This chain joins TRBV5-6 and TRBJ2-7, with D possibly being TRBD1 (5 bases). The CDR3 sequence is 15 residues long. Germline V gene sequence: CDR1 SGHDT, CDR2 YYEEEE. As DNA, the CDR3 is TGTGCCAGCAACTTGAGAGGCAGGGTCCCCTACGAGCAGTACTTC. Amino acid sequence: CASNLRGRVPYEQYF.

V and J are TRBV5-1 and TRBJ2-5, with a tentative D call TRBD1 (6 bases). Trimming took 4 bases from V and 2 from J, leaving 15 bases between them. The CDR3 is made up of 15 amino acids. In germline, CDR1 is SGHRS, CDR2 YFSETQ. CDR3 coding DNA: TGCGCCAGCAGCACCTCAGACAGGAGTCAAGAGACCCAGTACTTC. Amino acids: CASSTSDRSQETQYF.

The V call is TRBV2, the J call TRBJ2-2, with 10 bases fitting TRBD1. V was pared by 4 bases and J by 6 bases, with 2 bases of the junction left unmatched. The V gene's germline CDR1 is SNHLY and CDR2 FYNNEI. This CDR3 has 14 residues. In DNA, the CDR3 is TGTGCCAGCAGTGGGGACAGGGGCCCCGGGGAGCTGTTTTTT. This gives the protein CASSGDRGPGELFF. Supplemented by reference TRBV2 and TRBJ2-2, the full variable domain reads EPEVTQTPSHQVTQMGQEVILRCVPISNHLYFYWYRQILGQKVEFLVSFYNNEISEKSEIFDDQFSVERPDGSNFTLKIRSTKLEDSAMYFCASSGDRGPGELFFGEGSRLTVL.

This rearrangement joins TRBV18 to TRBJ2-6; the D is unclear. Trimming left V 5 bases short and J 0 bases short, with 8 bases between. Germline CDR1 and CDR2: KGHSH and LQKENI. The length of the CDR3 is 15 residues. The CDR3 loop reads CASSGSNSGANVLTF. The DNA for the CDR3 is TGTGCCAGCTCAGGCTCAAACTCTGGGGCCAACGTCCTGACTTTC.

CDR3 protein: CAWRGTDTQYF. The CDR3 DNA follows: TGTGCCTGGAGGGGCACAGATACGCAGTATTTT. This chain uses TRBV30 with TRBJ2-3; the D is unclear. The CDR3 runs to 11 residues. Trimming removed 3 bases at V and 1 base at J, with 2 bases between. Germline V CDR1 and CDR2: GTSNPN, SVGIG (reference sequence).

This chain joins TRBV3-1 (or the pseudogene TRBV3-2) and TRBJ2-3; D not certain. Trimming took 0 bases from V and 6 from J, leaving 19 bases between them. Germline CDR1 and CDR2: LGHDT and YNNKEL (reference sequence). This CDR3 spans 17 amino acids. The CDR3: CASSQDLRGSLRDTQYF. The CDR3 DNA is TGTGCCAGCAGCCAAGATTTGAGAGGTTCCCTCAGGGATACGCAGTATTTT.

The chain has TRBV10-3 and TRBJ2-3, with TRBD2 matching 9 bases. CDR3 length: 14 amino acids. Germline V gives CDR1 ENHRY, CDR2 SYGVKD. The trim removed 11 bases at V and 4 bases at J, leaving 10 bases unmatched. The CDR3: CALSRGLAPDTQYF. Here the CDR3 DNA reads TGTGCCCTGTCACGAGGACTAGCGCCAGATACGCAGTATTTT.

The chain recombines TRBV29-1 with TRBJ2-7; 9 bases line up with TRBD1. Germline V gives CDR1 SQVTM, CDR2 ANQGSEA. The CDR3 spans 13 residues. Unmatched junction bases numbered 10, after V lost 7 bases and J lost 6 bases. The CDR3 spells CSASGTGSSEQYF. In DNA, the CDR3 is TGCAGCGCGTCCGGGACAGGGTCGAGCGAGCAGTACTTC.

The chain has TRBV27 and TRBJ2-5, with D tentatively TRBD1 (6 bases). Looked up from germline, CDR1 is MNHEY and CDR2 is SMNVEV (reference sequence). Trimming pared 5 bases from V and 3 bases from J, leaving 22 bases between. The CDR3 has 17 residues. In DNA, the CDR3 is TGTGCCAGCAGTCTACAGATGAAGGGGGTGGGTAAAGAGACCCAGTACTTC. It encodes CASSLQMKGVGKETQYF.

The chain links TRBV5-1 to TRBJ2-7; a possible D gene is TRBD2 (6 bases). Germline V CDR1 and CDR2: SGHRS, YFSETQ. The V end lost 4 bases, the J end lost 3 bases, and 17 bases lay between the germline ends. CDR3 length: 15 residues. CDR3 region: CASSLGGAGGYEQYF. In DNA form, the CDR3 reads TGCGCCAGCAGCCTCGGAGGAGCGGGTGGCTACGAGCAGTACTTC.